The rows below give T cell receptor beta chains drawn from one sample of a study of T cell changes during pregnancy in multiple sclerosis. Using immunoSEQ multiplex PCR, the repertoire was profiled, and TCRdb retains in-frame clones only, with some absent. The sample has roughly 15,000 clones, around 82% seen once. Here the sequenced sample was CD8+ T cells from peripheral blood mononuclear cells, taken in the third trimester of pregnancy. The receptors derive from a female donor in good health, enrolled as a control in a pregnancy study. The CDR3 runs from the conserved cysteine through the conserved F or W. A D gene is named only where the DNA matches it firmly. Clone size is stated in some rows and not others, as once, few, many or a class when expanded.

clone size,D gene,V gene,J gene,CDR3 DNA,CDR3 protein
-,-,TRBV2,TRBJ2-7,TGTGCCAGCACCCCAGGGGATGTGTACGAGCAGTACTTC,CASTPGDVYEQYF
-,-,TRBV29-1,TRBJ2-3,TGCAGCGTTGAAGATCGGCAGGGGATCACAGATACGCAGTATTTT,CSVEDRQGITDTQYF
once,-,TRBV27,TRBJ2-1,TGTGCCAGCAAAACAATGAATGAGCAGTTCTTC,CASKTMNEQFF
-,TRBD2,TRBV19,TRBJ2-2,TGTGCCATTCAGACGGGGGGCACCGGGGAGCTGTTTTTT,CAIQTGGTGELFF
-,-,TRBV4-3,TRBJ1-6,TGCGCCAGCAGCCAAGATGGGCAGGCGTCTAATTCACCCCTCCACTTT,CASSQDGQASNSPLHF
-,-,TRBV30,TRBJ2-3,TGTGCCTGGAGCATGGGGGGTTTCCCAGATACGCAGTATTTT,CAWSMGGFPDTQYF
few,-,TRBV2,TRBJ2-7,TGTGCCAGCAGTGAGGGGGGGGCTCTCCGACTTGGGCAGTACTTC,CASSEGGALRLGQYF
once,-,TRBV5-1,TRBJ1-1,TGCGCCAGCAGCTTGGCGGGATCTGAAGCTTTCTTT,CASSLAGSEAFF
-,TRBD2,TRBV19,TRBJ2-1,TGTGCCAGTAGTGCACTAGCGACACGTGATTACAATGAGCAGTTCTTC,CASSALATRDYNEQFF
-,TRBD1,TRBV6-5,TRBJ1-1,TGTGCCAGCAGCCCTACAGGGGGCCTCACTGAAGCTTTCTTT,CASSPTGGLTEAFF
-,-,TRBV7-9,TRBJ1-5,TGTGCCAGCAGCGCCCAAGGGGGTAGCAATCAGCCCCAGCATTTT,CASSAQGGSNQPQHF
-,-,TRBV30,TRBJ1-4,TGTGCCTGGAGTGTATTGGACCCTTCGGGAGAAAAACTGTTTTTT,CAWSVLDPSGEKLFF
-,-,TRBV7-9,TRBJ2-7,TGTGCCAGCAGCGATGTCGGGGTCGAGCAGTACTTC,CASSDVGVEQYF
-,TRBD1,TRBV28,TRBJ2-1,TGTGCCAGCAGCTGGACAGGGGGCGGATACAATGAGCAGTTCTTC,CASSWTGGGYNEQFF
-,-,TRBV27,TRBJ1-1,TGTGCCAGCATGTCGGGGAACACTGAAGCTTTCTTT,CASMSGNTEAFF
few,-,TRBV7-2,TRBJ2-5,TGTGCCAGCAGCCCCGGCGTGACGGAGCGAGAGACCCAGTACTTC,CASSPGVTERETQYF
-,TRBD1,TRBV27,TRBJ1-1,TGTGCCAGCAGGGGGACAGAGAACACTGAAGCTTTCTTT,CASRGTENTEAFF
-,-,TRBV6-1,TRBJ1-5,TGTGCCAGCAGTGACCCCACAGGGACCCAGCCCCAGCATTTT,CASSDPTGTQPQHF
few,TRBD1,TRBV4-1,TRBJ2-5,TGCGCCAGCAGCCAAGGACAGGGGCTGGAGACCCAGTACTTC,CASSQGQGLETQYF
-,TRBD1,TRBV13,TRBJ1-2,TGTGCCAGCAGCCTGGACAGGGCCTATGGCTACACCTTC,CASSLDRAYGYTF